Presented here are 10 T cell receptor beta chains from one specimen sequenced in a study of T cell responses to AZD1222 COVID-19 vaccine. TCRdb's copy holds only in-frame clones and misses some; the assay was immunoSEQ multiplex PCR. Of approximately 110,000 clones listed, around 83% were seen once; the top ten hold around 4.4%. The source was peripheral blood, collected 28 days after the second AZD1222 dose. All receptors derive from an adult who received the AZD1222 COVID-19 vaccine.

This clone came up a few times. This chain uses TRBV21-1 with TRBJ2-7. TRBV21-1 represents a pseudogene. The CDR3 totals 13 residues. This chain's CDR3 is CASRRGSLYEQYF. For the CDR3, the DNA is TGTGCCAGCAGGAGGGGATCGCTCTACGAGCAGTACTTC.

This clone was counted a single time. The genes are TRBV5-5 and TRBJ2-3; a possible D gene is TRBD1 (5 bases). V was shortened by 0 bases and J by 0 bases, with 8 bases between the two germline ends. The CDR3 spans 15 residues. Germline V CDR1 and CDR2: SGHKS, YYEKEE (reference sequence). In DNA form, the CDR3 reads TGTGCCAGCAGCTTGGAGACAGCCAGCACAGATACGCAGTATTTT. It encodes CASSLETASTDTQYF.

The CDR3 bases are TGTGCCAGCAGCTGGAACGGTGACACCATATATTTT. Its protein product is CASSWNGDTIYF. The rearrangement links TRBV7-2 to TRBJ1-3; no definite D call. The CDR3 runs to 12 residues. The germline V gene encodes CDR1 SGHTA and CDR2 FQGNSA. Trimming removed 4 bases at V and 8 bases at J, with 9 bases between.

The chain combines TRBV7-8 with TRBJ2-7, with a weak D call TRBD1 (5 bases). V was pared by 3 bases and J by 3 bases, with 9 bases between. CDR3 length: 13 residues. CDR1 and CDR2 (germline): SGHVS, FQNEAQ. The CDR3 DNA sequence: TGTGCCAGCAGCTTCGGCAGGGTCTACGAGCAGTACTTC. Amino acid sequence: CASSFGRVYEQYF. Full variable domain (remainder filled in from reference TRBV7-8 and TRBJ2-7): GAGVSQSPRYKVAKRGQDVALRCDPISGHVSLFWYQQALGQGPEFLTYFQNEAQLDKSGLPSDRFFAERPEGSVSTLKIQRTQQEDSAVYLCASSFGRVYEQYFGPGTRLTVT.

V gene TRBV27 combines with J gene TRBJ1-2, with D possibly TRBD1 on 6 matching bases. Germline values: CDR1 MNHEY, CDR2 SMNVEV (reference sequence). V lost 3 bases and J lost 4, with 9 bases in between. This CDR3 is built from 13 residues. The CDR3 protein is CASSLGAAYGYTF. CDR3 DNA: TGTGCCAGCAGTTTGGGGGCCGCCTATGGCTACACCTTC.

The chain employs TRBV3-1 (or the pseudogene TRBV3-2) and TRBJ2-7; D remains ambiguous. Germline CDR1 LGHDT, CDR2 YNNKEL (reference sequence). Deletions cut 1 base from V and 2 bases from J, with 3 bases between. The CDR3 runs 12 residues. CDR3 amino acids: CASSQAAYEQYF. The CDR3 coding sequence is TGTGCCAGCAGCCAAGCTGCCTACGAGCAGTACTTC.

The CDR3 coding sequence is TGTGCCAGCAGCCTCCTTAGTTTCCGGGGCGGAGAGACCCAGTACTTC. Amino acids: CASSLLSFRGGETQYF. This chain joins TRBV11-2 and TRBJ2-5; the D gene could be TRBD1 or TRBD2 (5 bases each). The germline V gene has CDR1 SGHAT and CDR2 FQNNGV. This CDR3 is 16 amino acids long. The V end lost 5 bases, the J end lost 4 bases, and 20 bases lay between the germline ends.

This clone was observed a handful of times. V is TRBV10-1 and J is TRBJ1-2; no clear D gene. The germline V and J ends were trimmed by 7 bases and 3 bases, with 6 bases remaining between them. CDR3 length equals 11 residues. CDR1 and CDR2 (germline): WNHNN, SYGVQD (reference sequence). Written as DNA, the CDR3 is TGCGCCAGCAAGGACTACTATGGCTACACCTTC. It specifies CASKDYYGYTF.

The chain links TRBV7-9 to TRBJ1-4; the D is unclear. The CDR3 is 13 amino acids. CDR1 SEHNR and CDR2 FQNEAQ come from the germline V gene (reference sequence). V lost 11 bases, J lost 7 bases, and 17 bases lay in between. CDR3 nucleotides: TGTGCCGTCATACGGGTATTGGGTGAAAAACTGTTTTTT. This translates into CAVIRVLGEKLFF.

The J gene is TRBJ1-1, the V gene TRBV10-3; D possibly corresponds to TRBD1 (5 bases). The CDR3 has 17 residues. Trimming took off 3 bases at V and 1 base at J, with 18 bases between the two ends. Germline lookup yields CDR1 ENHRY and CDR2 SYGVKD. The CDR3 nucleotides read TGTGCCATCAGTGATTTGGGACGGAATCAAGGGAACACTGAAGCTTTCTTT. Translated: CAISDLGRNQGNTEAFF.